This passage covers 12 T cell receptor beta chains from one sample sequenced in a study of beta chain features in type 1 diabetes. Expressed TCRB transcripts got sequenced, as all isolated RNA was reverse transcribed. Clones were sequenced by immunoSEQ multiplex PCR, and TCRdb holds only the in-frame ones, with some missing. The data hold 500,000 to 650,000 clones, with 9.5% to 15% observed a single time. The study, taken as a whole, reports: When Type 1 diabetes patients were examined, their TCRB CDR3s proved moderately but significantly shorter in all four CD4+ subsets.

These receptors lack a known antigen. The sequencing sample was made of naive CD4+ T cells from blood. The receptor source for this set is a man aged 30 to 45 with type 1 diabetes.

To note about this clone: The sample contains more than one DNA sequence encoding this CDR3. The rearrangement uses TRBV5-6 and TRBJ1-2; unclear D gene. The V and J ends lost 2 bases and 3 bases respectively, with 2 bases between them. CDR3 length: 11 residues. Germline assignment: CDR1 SGHDT and CDR2 YYEEEE. CDR3 amino acids: CASSLHYGYTF. The CDR3 region has the DNA TGTGCCAGCAGCTTACACTATGGCTACACCTTC.

This clone has a handful of counts. V usage is TRBV5-4 and J usage is TRBJ1-3; D possibly corresponds to TRBD1 (6 bases). The CDR3 spans 16 residues. Germline lookup yields CDR1 SGHNT and CDR2 YYREEE (reference sequence). V dropped 5 bases and J dropped 2 bases, with 17 bases sitting between them. CDR3 sequence reads: CASRTTGPGAGNTIYF. DNA for the CDR3: TGTGCCAGCAGGACAACAGGGCCCGGGGCTGGAAACACCATATATTTT.

This clone was picked up a small number of times. V gene TRBV19 combines with J gene TRBJ2-5; 10 nucleotides line up with TRBD2. Trimming cost V 5 bases and J 2 bases; bases outside gene matches: 2. The CDR3 sequence is 14 residues long. The germline V gene has CDR1 LNHDA and CDR2 SQIVND (reference sequence). The CDR3 spells CASSGSGGQETQYF. CDR3 DNA sequence: TGTGCCAGTAGTGGTAGCGGGGGGCAAGAGACCCAGTACTTC.

Only a few counts were recorded for this clone. V and J are TRBV28 and TRBJ2-3; possible D gene TRBD1, 6 bases. Deletions cut 10 bases from V and 3 bases from J, with 11 bases between. The CDR3 contains 12 residues. In germline, CDR1 is MDHEN, CDR2 SYDVKM. CDR3 sequence (DNA): TGTGCCACAGGGGTGGTAACAGATACGCAGTATTTT. It yields the protein CATGVVTDTQYF.

This clone was seen ten or more times. Other DNA sequences in this sample translate to the same CDR3. The gene calls are TRBV7-2 and TRBJ2-1, with no clear D. Trimming removed 3 bases at V and 9 bases at J, with 6 bases between. Per the germline V gene, CDR1 is SGHTA and CDR2 is FQGNSA. The CDR3 sequence is 11 residues long. CDR3 sequence: CASSLAREQFF. The CDR3 bases are TGTGCCAGCAGCTTGGCCCGTGAGCAGTTCTTC.

This clone was counted a few times. This sequence joins TRBV29-1 and TRBJ2-3; D gene uncertain. Looked up from germline, CDR1 is SQVTM and CDR2 is ANQGSEA. This CDR3 has 12 residues. CDR3 coding DNA: TGCGCCCCCGGCAGTAGCACAGATACGCAGTATTTT. Protein sequence: CAPGSSTDTQYF.

In this sample, this clone turned up a few times. V usage is TRBV7-6 and J usage is TRBJ2-1; the match to TRBD2 covers 10 bases. CDR1 and CDR2 from the germline V gene are SGHVS and FNYEAQ. The J segment lost 4 bases and the V segment lost 1 base, leaving 1 base of the junction unmatched. CDR3 length: 15 residues. The CDR3 region has the DNA TGTGCCAGCAGCTTAGTAGCGGGGGGTTACAATGAGCAGTTCTTC. Residues: CASSLVAGGYNEQFF.

This clone turned up a few times. The chain carries TRBV25-1 and TRBJ1-4; 10 bases map to TRBD1. This CDR3 contains 15 residues. Germline V CDR1 and CDR2: MGHDK, SYGVNS. V lost 3 bases and J lost 5; bases outside the gene matches: 3. The CDR3 region is CASSDLTGGNEKLFF. The CDR3 DNA is TGTGCCAGCAGTGATTTGACAGGGGGCAATGAAAAACTGTTTTTT.

The CDR3 loop reads CASSLEVRGRTDTQYF. The DNA of the CDR3 is TGTGCCAGCAGCTTGGAGGTGCGGGGGCGCACAGATACGCAGTATTTT. This chain links TRBV5-5 with TRBJ2-3; D possibly corresponds to TRBD2 (7 bases). Germline V gene lookup returns CDR1 SGHKS and CDR2 YYEKEE (reference sequence). The CDR3 contains 16 residues. Trimming left V 0 bases short and J 1 base short, with 12 bases between.

The V gene is TRBV5-5, the J gene TRBJ1-6; 7 nucleotides align to TRBD1. CDR1 is SGHKS and CDR2 is YYEKEE in the germline V gene (reference sequence). This CDR3 contains 17 residues. Trimming took 4 bases from V and 9 from J; bases not matched to a gene: 16. CDR3 sequence (DNA): TGTGCCAGCAGCCAACAACACCACAGGGGAGGTGGTTCACCCCTCCACTTT. The encoded protein is CASSQQHHRGGGSPLHF. Full variable domain (rest looked up from reference TRBV5-5 and TRBJ1-6): DAGVTQSPTHLIKTRGQQVTLRCSPISGHKSVSWYQQVLGQGPQFIFQYYEKEERGRGNFPDRFSARQFPNYSSELNVNALLLGDSALYLCASSQQHHRGGGSPLHFGNGTRLTVT.

This clone was observed a few times. The V and J genes are TRBV11-2 and TRBJ2-6; TRBD2 agrees at 7 bases. Trimming cost V 1 base and J 0 bases; bases outside gene matches: 9. Germline V CDR1 and CDR2: SGHAT, FQNNGV. CDR3 length: 19 residues. This CDR3 reads CASSLVVLAPFSGANVLTF. The CDR3 coding sequence is TGTGCCAGCAGCTTAGTAGTACTAGCGCCTTTCTCTGGGGCCAACGTCCTGACTTTC.

This clone was counted only a few times. The chain couples TRBV2 to TRBJ2-7, with unresolved D. This CDR3 is 12 amino acids long. CDR1 is SNHLY, CDR2 FYNNEI, per germline. V was clipped by 6 bases and J by 2 bases, with 8 bases between them. CDR3: CASSPVTYEQYF. Here the CDR3 DNA reads TGTGCCAGCAGCCCAGTCACCTACGAGCAGTACTTC.